A single T cell receptor beta chain is shown here with its context. Its target is unknown. This may stem from a read error, because a much larger clone lies one nucleotide away. The CDR3 carries no conserved terminal phenylalanine or tryptophan, so it likely arises from a read error. The sample originates from a study of T cell repertoires in cytomegalovirus infection. About the study: An indication of both CMV infection and matching HLA type came from public TCR beta signatures.

The CDR3 spans 15 residues. Germline loops: CDR1 MNHEY, CDR2 SVGAGI. Trimming removed 10 bases at V and 5 bases at J, with 23 bases between. TCRdb used MiXCR to reprocess the reads, holding one entry per CDR3 protein. Seen here are some 800,000 distinct CDR3 sequences, about 29% observed once, and the top ten hold 13%. This material consisted of cultured CD8+ T cells from PBMCs, taken from culture after CMV antigen stimulation. This TCR was recovered from a human donor in good health (CMV status not recorded). Some clones in this sample may be carry-over from other donors' samples. The rearrangement joins TRBV6-5 to TRBJ1-2; maybe TRBD1 (5 bases). DNA of the CDR3: TGTGCCATCCGGGAAAGCGGCAGGGAGGCGTATGGCTACACCTAC. It encodes CAIRESGREAYGYTY.